This T cell receptor beta chain was captured in a study of T cell changes during pregnancy in multiple sclerosis. Clones were sequenced by immunoSEQ multiplex PCR, and TCRdb holds only the in-frame ones, with some missing. The sample holds about 67,000 clones, roughly nine tenths seen once. CDR3 length: 15 residues. V dropped 0 bases and J dropped 5 bases, with 14 bases sitting between them. The germline V gene has CDR1 SQVTM and CDR2 ANQGSEA. The chain has TRBV29-1 and TRBJ2-1, with D perhaps matching TRBD2 (7 bases). This TCR was sampled from a female donor with multiple sclerosis, enrolled in a pregnancy study. The starting material was peripheral blood, obtained in the second trimester of pregnancy. CDR3 in DNA: TGCAGCGTTGAAGAAGGGGGGCTAGCGGACAATGAGCAGTTCTTC. It encodes CSVEEGGLADNEQFF.